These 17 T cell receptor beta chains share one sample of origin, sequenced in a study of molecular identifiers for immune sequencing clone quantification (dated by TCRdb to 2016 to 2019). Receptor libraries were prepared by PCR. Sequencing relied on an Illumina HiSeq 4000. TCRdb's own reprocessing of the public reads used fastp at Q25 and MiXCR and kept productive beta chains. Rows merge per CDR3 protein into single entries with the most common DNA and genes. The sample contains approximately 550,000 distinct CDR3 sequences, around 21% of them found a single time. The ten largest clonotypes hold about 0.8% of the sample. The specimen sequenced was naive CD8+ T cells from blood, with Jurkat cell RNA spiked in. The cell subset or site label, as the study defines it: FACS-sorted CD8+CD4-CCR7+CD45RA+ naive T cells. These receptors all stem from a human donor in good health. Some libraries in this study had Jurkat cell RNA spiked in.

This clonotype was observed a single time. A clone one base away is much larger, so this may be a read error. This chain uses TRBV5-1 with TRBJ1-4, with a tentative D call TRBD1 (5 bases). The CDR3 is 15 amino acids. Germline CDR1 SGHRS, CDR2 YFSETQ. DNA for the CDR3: TGCGCCAGCAGTTCGACGGGGCCGCCGGGTGAAAAACCGTTTTTT. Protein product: CASSSTGPPGEKPFF.

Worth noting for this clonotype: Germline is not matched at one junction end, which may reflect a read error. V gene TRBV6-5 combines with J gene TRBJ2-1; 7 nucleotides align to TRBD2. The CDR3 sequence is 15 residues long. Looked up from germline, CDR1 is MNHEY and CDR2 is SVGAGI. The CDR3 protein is CASSHPPGGLYEPFF. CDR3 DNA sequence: TGTGCCAGCAGTCACCCACCCGGGGGGTTGTACGAGCCGTTCTTC.

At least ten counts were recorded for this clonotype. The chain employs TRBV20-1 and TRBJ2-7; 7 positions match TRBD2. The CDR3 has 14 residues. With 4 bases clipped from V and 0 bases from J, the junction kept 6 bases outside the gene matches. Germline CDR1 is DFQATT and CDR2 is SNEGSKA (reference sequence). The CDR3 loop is CSATGLADSYEQYF. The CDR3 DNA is TGCAGTGCTACTGGGCTAGCGGACTCCTACGAGCAGTACTTC.

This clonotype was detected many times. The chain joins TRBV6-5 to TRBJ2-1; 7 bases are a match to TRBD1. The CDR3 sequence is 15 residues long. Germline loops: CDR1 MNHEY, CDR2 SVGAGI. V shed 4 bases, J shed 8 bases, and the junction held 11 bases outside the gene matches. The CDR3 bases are TGTGCCAGCAGTTCCCTACAGGGGCGGTTTTATGAGCAGTTCTTC. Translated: CASSSLQGRFYEQFF.

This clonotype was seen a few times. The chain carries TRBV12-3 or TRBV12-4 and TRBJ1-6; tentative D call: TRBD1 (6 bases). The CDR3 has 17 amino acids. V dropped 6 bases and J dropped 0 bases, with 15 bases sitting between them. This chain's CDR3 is CASREGTRSSYNSPLHF. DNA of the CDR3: TGTGCCAGCAGAGAGGGGACAAGGAGCTCCTATAATTCACCCCTCCACTTT.

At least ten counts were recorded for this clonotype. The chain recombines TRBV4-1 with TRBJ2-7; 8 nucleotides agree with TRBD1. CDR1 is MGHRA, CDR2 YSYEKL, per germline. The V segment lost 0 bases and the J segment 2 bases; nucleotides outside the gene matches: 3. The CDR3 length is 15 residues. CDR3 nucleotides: TGCGCCAGCAGCCAAGAGACAGGGGTAGCCTACGAGCAGTACTTC. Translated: CASSQETGVAYEQYF.

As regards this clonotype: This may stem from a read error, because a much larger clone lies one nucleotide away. CDR3 DNA: TGTGTCAGCAGCGGTCTAGCGGGGGGTTTCACAGATACGCAGTATTTT. Protein product: CVSSGLAGGFTDTQYF. The J gene is TRBJ2-3, the V gene TRBV7-2; TRBD2 matches at 11 bases. CDR1 is SGHTA and CDR2 is FQGNSA in the germline V gene. The CDR3 contains 16 residues.

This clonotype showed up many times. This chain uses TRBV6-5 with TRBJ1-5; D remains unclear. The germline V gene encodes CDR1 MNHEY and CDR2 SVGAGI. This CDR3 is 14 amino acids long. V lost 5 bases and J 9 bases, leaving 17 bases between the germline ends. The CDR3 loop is CASSQSGSYPPQHF. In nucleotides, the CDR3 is TGTGCCAGCAGTCAATCGGGATCCTACCCGCCCCAGCATTTT.

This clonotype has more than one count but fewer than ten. The CDR3: CATSGVGRALTDTQYF. Written as DNA, the CDR3 is TGTGCCACCAGTGGGGTGGGACGAGCCCTCACAGATACGCAGTATTTT. The chain has TRBV24-1 and TRBJ2-3; the D gene could be TRBD1 or TRBD2 (5 bases each). CDR1 and CDR2 from the germline V gene are KGHDR and SFDVKD. V lost 5 bases and J 2 bases, leaving 16 bases between the germline ends. The CDR3 has 16 amino acids.

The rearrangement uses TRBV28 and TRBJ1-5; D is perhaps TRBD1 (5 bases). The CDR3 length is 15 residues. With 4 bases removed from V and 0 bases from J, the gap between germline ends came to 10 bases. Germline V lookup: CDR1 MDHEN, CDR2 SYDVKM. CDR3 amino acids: CASSSPGFSNQPQHF. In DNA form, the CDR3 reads TGTGCCAGCAGTTCACCAGGGTTTAGCAATCAGCCCCAGCATTTT.

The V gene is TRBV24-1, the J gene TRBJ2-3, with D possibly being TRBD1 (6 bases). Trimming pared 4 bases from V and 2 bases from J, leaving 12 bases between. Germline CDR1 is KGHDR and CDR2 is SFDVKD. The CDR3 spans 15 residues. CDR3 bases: TGTGCCACCAGTGAAGGGGGTGGCGACACAGATACGCAGTATTTT. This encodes CATSEGGGDTDTQYF.

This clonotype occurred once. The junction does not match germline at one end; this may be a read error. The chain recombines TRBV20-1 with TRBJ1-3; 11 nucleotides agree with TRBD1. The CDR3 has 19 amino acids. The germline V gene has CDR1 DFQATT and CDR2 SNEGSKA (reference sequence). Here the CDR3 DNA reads TGCAGTGCTAGACTCGGACAGGGGGCAATAAGATACCCTGGAAACGCCATATATTTT. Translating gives CSARLGQGAIRYPGNAIYF.

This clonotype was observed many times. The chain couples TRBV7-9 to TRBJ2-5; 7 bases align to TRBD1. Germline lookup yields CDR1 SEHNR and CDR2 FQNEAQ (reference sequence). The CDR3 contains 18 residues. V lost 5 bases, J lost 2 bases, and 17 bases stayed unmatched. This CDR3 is CASSTPRAVTGLQETQYF. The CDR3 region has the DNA TGTGCCAGCAGCACCCCTCGAGCCGTGACAGGGCTACAAGAGACCCAGTACTTC.

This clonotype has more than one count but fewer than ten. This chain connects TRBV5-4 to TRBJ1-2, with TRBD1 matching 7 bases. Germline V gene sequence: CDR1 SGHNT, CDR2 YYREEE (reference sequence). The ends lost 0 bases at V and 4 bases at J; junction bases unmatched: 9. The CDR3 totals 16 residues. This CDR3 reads CASSLEGTGALYGYTF. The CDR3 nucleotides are TGTGCCAGCAGCTTGGAAGGCACAGGGGCCCTCTATGGCTACACCTTC.

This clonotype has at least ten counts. CDR3 in amino acids: CSARPNSGGHSYEQYF. CDR3 bases: TGCAGTGCTAGACCCAATAGCGGGGGGCACTCCTACGAGCAGTACTTC. J is TRBJ2-7 and V is TRBV20-1; 10 bases are a match to TRBD2. V lost 2 bases to trimming and J lost 0 bases; unmatched junction nucleotides: 7. Germline V gives CDR1 DFQATT, CDR2 SNEGSKA (reference sequence). CDR3 length equals 16 residues.

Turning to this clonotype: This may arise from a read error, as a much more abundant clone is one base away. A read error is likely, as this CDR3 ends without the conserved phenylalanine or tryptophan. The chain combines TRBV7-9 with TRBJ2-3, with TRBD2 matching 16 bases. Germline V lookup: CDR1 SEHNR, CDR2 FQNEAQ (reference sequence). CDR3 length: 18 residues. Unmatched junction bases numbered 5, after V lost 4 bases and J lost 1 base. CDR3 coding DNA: TGTGCCAGCAGCTCGGCCGGGACTAGCGGGAGGGGCACAGATACGCAGTATCTT. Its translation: CASSSAGTSGRGTDTQYL.

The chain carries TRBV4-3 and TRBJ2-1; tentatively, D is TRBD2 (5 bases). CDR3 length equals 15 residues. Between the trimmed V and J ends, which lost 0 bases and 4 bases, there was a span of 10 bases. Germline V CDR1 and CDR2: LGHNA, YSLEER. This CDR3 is CASSQDGREYNEQFF. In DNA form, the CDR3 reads TGCGCCAGCAGCCAAGATGGGAGAGAGTACAATGAGCAGTTCTTC.